Below are 30 T cell receptor beta chains sequenced from a single sample in a study of blood T cell repertoires in COVID-19. The protocol was immunoSEQ multiplex PCR, while the TCRdb copy is restricted to in-frame clones and leaves out a portion. Of approximately 330,000 clones listed, roughly 90% are singletons. The sample was peripheral blood. The receptors stem from a man aged 25-45 years with COVID-19, enrolled during active disease.

The rearrangement uses TRBV7-2 and TRBJ1-2; D perhaps matches TRBD1 (5 bases). V lost 4 bases and J lost 8, with 11 bases in between. The germline gives CDR1 SGHTA, CDR2 FQGNSA. The CDR3 is made up of 12 amino acids. CDR3 in amino acids: CASSSRRGGYTF. The CDR3, as DNA: TGTGCCAGCAGCTCCAGGCGGGGGGGCTACACCTTC.

The chain employs TRBV5-1 and TRBJ2-3, with D possibly being TRBD1 (5 bases). Germline V lookup: CDR1 SGHRS, CDR2 YFSETQ. Between the trimmed V and J ends, which lost 4 bases and 0 bases, there was a span of 12 bases. The CDR3 spans 15 residues. Written as DNA, the CDR3 is TGCGCCAGCAGCCTTCAGGGAACTAGCACAGATACGCAGTATTTT. It codes for CASSLQGTSTDTQYF.

This clone appeared a single time. The chain couples TRBV7-9 to TRBJ1-2; the match to TRBD1 covers 9 bases. CDR1 is SEHNR and CDR2 is FQNEAQ in the germline V gene (reference sequence). The CDR3 is made up of 16 amino acids. Trimming cost V 2 bases and J 2 bases; bases outside gene matches: 6. CDR3 nucleotide sequence: TGTGCCAGCAGCTTACCGGGACAGGGACTGAACTATGGCTACACCTTC. Residues: CASSLPGQGLNYGYTF.

The rearrangement uses TRBV15 and TRBJ2-7, with D possibly being TRBD1 (6 bases). Trimming shortened V by 0 bases and J by 0 bases, and 12 bases separated the two germline ends. Germline CDR1 reads LNHNV; CDR2 reads YYDKDF (reference sequence). CDR3 size: 16 residues. The CDR3 sequence: CATSRDPTGYSYEQYF. The DNA of the CDR3 is TGTGCCACCAGCAGAGATCCAACAGGGTACTCCTACGAGCAGTACTTC. The full variable domain, completed using reference TRBV15 and TRBJ2-7, is DAMVIQNPRYQVTQFGKPVTLSCSQTLNHNVMYWYQQKSSQAPKLLFHYYDKDFNNEADTPDNFQSRRPNTSFCFLDIRSPGLGDTAMYLCATSRDPTGYSYEQYFGPGTRLTVT.

The chain couples TRBV5-1 to TRBJ1-1, with D possibly being TRBD1 (6 bases). The V end was cut by 3 bases, the J end by 4 bases, with 16 bases between. CDR1 is SGHRS and CDR2 is YFSETQ in the germline V gene. CDR3 size: 15 residues. The CDR3 here is CASSYLQGLGTEAFF. CDR3 DNA: TGCGCCAGCAGCTATCTACAGGGTTTGGGCACTGAAGCTTTCTTT. The full variable domain, rest sourced from reference TRBV5-1 and TRBJ1-1, is KAGVTQTPRYLIKTRGQQVTLSCSPISGHRSVSWYQQTPGQGLQFLFEYFSETQRNKGNFPGRFSGRQFSNSRSEMNVSTLELGDSALYLCASSYLQGLGTEAFFGQGTRLTVV.

Only one count was recorded for this clone. V is TRBV10-3 and J is TRBJ2-2; 7 positions match TRBD1. The CDR3 contains 16 residues. Germline V CDR1 and CDR2: ENHRY, SYGVKD. The junction had 14 bases not matched to a gene; V was cut back by 7 bases and J by 6 bases. The CDR3 loop is CAIKPKPGTESGELFF. The CDR3 DNA reads as TGTGCCATCAAGCCTAAACCCGGGACAGAATCCGGGGAGCTGTTTTTT.

The chain couples TRBV18 to TRBJ1-4; perhaps TRBD1 as D (6 bases). CDR1 and CDR2 from the germline V gene are KGHSH and LQKENI. With 2 bases removed from V and 4 bases from J, the gap between germline ends came to 11 bases. This CDR3 region has 15 residues. CDR3 coding DNA: TGTGCCAGCTCACCAACAGGGCTTGATAATGAAAAACTGTTTTTT. Amino acids: CASSPTGLDNEKLFF.

The chain recombines TRBV29-1 with TRBJ1-3, with D possibly TRBD1 on 5 matching bases. CDR3 size: 13 residues. The V gene lost 7 bases and the J gene lost 0 bases, with 10 bases spanning the gap. Germline CDR1 reads SQVTM; CDR2 reads ANQGSEA. The CDR3 nucleotides read TGCAGCGGCTCAGGGTCCTCTGGAAACACCATATATTTT. It is translated as CSGSGSSGNTIYF. Full variable domain (outside the CDR3, taken from reference TRBV29-1 and TRBJ1-3): SAVISQKPSRDICQRGTSLTIQCQVDSQVTMMFWYRQQPGQSLTLIATANQGSEATYESGFVIDKFPISRPNLTFSTLTVSNMSPEDSSIYLCSGSGSSGNTIYFGEGSWLTVV.

The chain combines TRBV4-3 with TRBJ1-4, with D tentatively TRBD1 (5 bases). The germline gives CDR1 LGHNA, CDR2 YSLEER. Trimming pared 4 bases from V and 7 bases from J, leaving 13 bases between. This CDR3 contains 14 residues. As DNA, the CDR3 is TGCGCCAGCAGCCCCACAGGACAAGGTGAAAAACTGTTTTTT. Translating gives CASSPTGQGEKLFF.

This rearrangement joins TRBV5-5 to TRBJ2-2; tentatively, D is TRBD1 (6 bases). Germline V gene data show CDR1 as SGHKS and CDR2 as YYEKEE (reference sequence). V was trimmed by 4 bases and J by 3 bases, leaving 16 bases between them. The length of the CDR3 is 16 residues. Here the CDR3 DNA reads TGTGCCAGCAGCCTCCGGGACATTCTGTACACCGGGGAGCTGTTTTTT. It translates to CASSLRDILYTGELFF.

V is TRBV2 and J is TRBJ2-1, with D possibly TRBD2 on 5 matching bases. Trimming cost V 3 bases and J 2 bases, with 8 bases left between them. CDR1 and CDR2 from the germline V gene are SNHLY and FYNNEI. This CDR3 contains 14 residues. The CDR3: CASSERAAYNEQFF. For the CDR3, the DNA is TGTGCCAGCAGTGAGAGAGCGGCCTACAATGAGCAGTTCTTC.

The genes are TRBV11-2 and TRBJ2-7, with D maybe TRBD1 (6 bases). The CDR3 runs 15 residues. The V end was cut by 5 bases, the J end by 0 bases, with 14 bases between. Germline values: CDR1 SGHAT, CDR2 FQNNGV. The CDR3 sequence: CASSPNWDISYEQYF. As DNA, the CDR3 is TGTGCCAGCAGCCCCAACTGGGACATCTCCTACGAGCAGTACTTC.

This clone appeared once. This rearrangement joins TRBV3-1 (or the pseudogene TRBV3-2) to TRBJ2-3, with 14 bases fitting TRBD2. Germline-derived CDR1 and CDR2 are LGHDT and YNNKEL (reference sequence). The CDR3 covers 18 residues. V shed 0 bases and J 4 bases; nucleotides not matched to a gene: 6. CDR3 sequence (DNA): TGTGCCAGCAGCCAAGATGGGACTAGCGGGAGCGGGGCAGATACGCAGTATTTT. Amino acids: CASSQDGTSGSGADTQYF.

The chain combines TRBV7-9 with TRBJ2-7; a possible D gene is TRBD2 (5 bases). This CDR3 is built from 14 residues. In germline, CDR1 is SEHNR, CDR2 FQNEAQ (reference sequence). V was clipped by 0 bases and J by 3 bases, with 9 bases between them. The CDR3 DNA reads TGTGCCAGCAGCTTAGCATCCGGGAACTACGAGCAGTACTTC. It is translated as CASSLASGNYEQYF. Drawing the rest from reference TRBV7-9 and TRBJ2-7, the complete variable domain is DTGVSQNPRHKITKRGQNVTFRCDPISEHNRLYWYRQTLGQGPEFLTYFQNEAQLEKSRLLSDRFSAERPKGSFSTLEIQRTEQGDSAMYLCASSLASGNYEQYFGPGTRLTVT.

The CDR3 DNA follows: TGTGCCAGTAGTATCACTAGCGGGAGTTCGAATGAGCAGTTCTTC. Translation: CASSITSGSSNEQFF. This rearrangement joins TRBV19 to TRBJ2-1; 11 bases are shared with TRBD2. The CDR3 runs to 15 residues. Looked up from germline, CDR1 is LNHDA and CDR2 is SQIVND (reference sequence). Trimming at V came to 3 bases and at J to 7 bases, leaving 5 bases not matched to a gene. Full variable domain (rest looked up from reference TRBV19 and TRBJ2-1): DGGITQSPKYLFRKEGQNVTLSCEQNLNHDAMYWYRQDPGQGLRLIYYSQIVNDFQKGDIAEGYSVSREKKESFPLTVTSAQKNPTAFYLCASSITSGSSNEQFFGPGTRLTVL.

The V call is TRBV6-2 or TRBV6-3, the J call TRBJ2-1, with D hard to call. V was cut by 5 bases and J by 0 bases, with 8 bases left in between. Germline values: CDR1 MNHEY, CDR2 SVGEGT. This CDR3 spans 14 amino acids. The CDR3 protein is CASSGSSSYNEQFF. The DNA for the CDR3 is TGTGCCAGCAGTGGATCTAGCTCCTACAATGAGCAGTTCTTC.

This rearrangement joins TRBV18 to TRBJ2-7; 7 nucleotides agree with TRBD1. The CDR3 is made up of 13 amino acids. V trimming: 2 bases; J trimming: 2 bases; junction bases outside the gene matches: 0. In germline, CDR1 is KGHSH, CDR2 LQKENI. In DNA, the CDR3 is TGTGCCAGCTCACCAAGGGGGCCCTACGAGCAGTACTTC. It codes for CASSPRGPYEQYF.

The V and J genes are TRBV5-4 and TRBJ1-2; TRBD1 aligns across 7 bases. This CDR3 spans 16 amino acids. The germline V gene encodes CDR1 SGHNT and CDR2 YYREEE (reference sequence). V trimming: 4 bases; J trimming: 5 bases; junction bases outside the gene matches: 14. The CDR3 coding sequence is TGTGCCAGCAGCCCGACCCGACAGGGCGGAGGATATGGCTACACCTTC. Its translation: CASSPTRQGGGYGYTF.

This clone has only one observation. The chain recombines TRBV12-5 with TRBJ2-1, with 7 bases lining up with TRBD1. The junction had 10 bases not matched to a gene; V was cut back by 4 bases and J by 4 bases. Per the germline V gene, CDR1 is LGHNT and CDR2 is FRNRAP. CDR3 length: 16 residues. The CDR3 here is CASGWTGQLHYNEQFF. The CDR3, as DNA: TGTGCTAGTGGTTGGACGGGACAGCTCCATTACAATGAGCAGTTCTTC.

This chain joins TRBV6-2 or TRBV6-3 and TRBJ2-1; 8 nucleotides align to TRBD1. Germline CDR1 reads MNHEY; CDR2 reads SVGEGT. V lost 0 bases to trimming and J lost 4 bases; unmatched junction nucleotides: 2. The CDR3 runs 15 residues. CDR3: CASSYSGQGYNEQFF. The CDR3 DNA reads TGTGCCAGCAGTTACTCCGGACAGGGATACAATGAGCAGTTCTTC.

The chain employs TRBV7-3 and TRBJ2-7; possible D gene TRBD2, 5 bases. V was shortened by 4 bases and J by 1 base, with 11 bases between the two germline ends. The CDR3 extends over 14 amino acids. The germline V gene encodes CDR1 SGHTA and CDR2 FQGTGA. The DNA of the CDR3 is TGTGCCAGCAGCTCCCGACGGGATTCCTACGAGCAGTACTTC. Protein sequence: CASSSRRDSYEQYF.

The genes are TRBV24-1 and TRBJ2-3; 7 nucleotides match TRBD1. Germline values: CDR1 KGHDR, CDR2 SFDVKD. CDR3 length equals 14 residues. J lost 1 base, V lost 3 bases, and 0 bases had no gene match. CDR3 sequence: CATSDTGGTDTQYF. The CDR3 DNA sequence: TGTGCCACCAGTGATACAGGGGGCACAGATACGCAGTATTTT.

The chain recombines TRBV9 with TRBJ1-3; 8 nucleotides line up with TRBD1. Germline V gives CDR1 SGDLS, CDR2 YYNGEE. With V trimmed by 4 bases and J by 2 bases, 5 bases remained unmatched. The CDR3 has 15 amino acids. The CDR3 nucleotides are TGTGCCAGCAGCCCATCGACAGGGGCTGGAAACACCATATATTTT. This translates into CASSPSTGAGNTIYF.

The chain uses TRBV4-2 and TRBJ2-7, with D perhaps TRBD2 (6 bases). V lost 0 bases and J lost 1, with 10 bases in between. There are 15 residues in the CDR3. The germline V gene has CDR1 LGHNA and CDR2 YNFKEQ. The CDR3 nucleotides read TGTGCCAGCAGCCAAGAGGAGGGGACTTCCTACGAGCAGTACTTC. Its protein product is CASSQEEGTSYEQYF.

The chain links TRBV15 to TRBJ1-2, with D unclear. The length of the CDR3 is 14 residues. V lost 5 bases, J lost 8 bases, and 18 bases lay in between. Germline V gene data show CDR1 as LNHNV and CDR2 as YYDKDF (reference sequence). The CDR3 DNA follows: TGTGCCACCAGCCTCCGTCCGGGTCTGCGGGGCTACACCTTC. This gives the protein CATSLRPGLRGYTF.

The rearrangement joins TRBV4-3 to TRBJ2-7; a possible D gene is TRBD2 (7 bases). Between the trimmed V and J ends, which lost 4 bases and 6 bases, there was a span of 25 bases. From germline, CDR1 is LGHNA and CDR2 YSLEER. The CDR3 spans 17 residues. This CDR3 is CASSPHGGQANDVEQYF. CDR3 nucleotides: TGCGCCAGCAGCCCCCACGGGGGGCAGGCTAATGATGTCGAGCAGTACTTC.

V and J are TRBV4-1 and TRBJ1-1, with D tentatively TRBD1 (5 bases). CDR3 length equals 14 residues. Looked up from germline, CDR1 is MGHRA and CDR2 is YSYEKL. V gave up 1 base and J gave up 3 bases, with 9 bases separating them. The CDR3 region is CASSQGPGYTEAFF. The CDR3 nucleotides are TGCGCCAGCAGCCAAGGGCCAGGGTACACTGAAGCTTTCTTT.

The chain carries TRBV7-3 and TRBJ1-1; D remains ambiguous. Germline V lookup: CDR1 SGHTA, CDR2 FQGTGA. This CDR3 region has 12 residues. Trimming stripped 5 bases from V and 8 bases from J, with 12 bases between. DNA of the CDR3: TGTGCCAGCAGCCCAAATCCAGTCGAAGCTTTCTTT. This sequence encodes CASSPNPVEAFF.

The chain uses TRBV10-3 and TRBJ2-3; 8 bases map to TRBD2. J was trimmed by 3 bases and V by 8 bases; bases with no gene match: 4. CDR1 and CDR2 (germline): ENHRY, SYGVKD. CDR3 length: 13 amino acids. The CDR3 loop is CAIRGGTTDTQYF. CDR3 DNA sequence: TGTGCCATCCGGGGGGGGACTACAGATACGCAGTATTTT.

The chain carries TRBV9 and TRBJ2-5, with 10 positions matching TRBD2. This CDR3 comprises 14 residues. V gave up 4 bases and J gave up 2 bases; unmatched junction bases: 2. Germline lookup yields CDR1 SGDLS and CDR2 YYNGEE. The DNA for the CDR3 is TGTGCCAGCAGCCAGACTAGCGGGCAAGAGACCCAGTACTTC. Amino acids: CASSQTSGQETQYF.